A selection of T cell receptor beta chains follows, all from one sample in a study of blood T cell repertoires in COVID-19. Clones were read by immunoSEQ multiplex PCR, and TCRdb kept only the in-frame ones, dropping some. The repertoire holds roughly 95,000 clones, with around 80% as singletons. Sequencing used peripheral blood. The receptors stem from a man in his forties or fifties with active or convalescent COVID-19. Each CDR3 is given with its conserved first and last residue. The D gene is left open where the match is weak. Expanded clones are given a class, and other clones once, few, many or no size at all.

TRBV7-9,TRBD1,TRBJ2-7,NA,TGTGCCAGCAGCTTGAGGACAGGGGGGGCCTACGAGCAGTACTTC,CASSLRTGGAYEQYF
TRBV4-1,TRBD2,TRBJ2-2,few,TGCGCCAGCAGCCTCATCGGACTAGCGGGGGGCGGGGAGCTGTTTTTT,CASSLIGLAGGGELFF
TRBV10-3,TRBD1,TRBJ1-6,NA,TGTGCCATCAGTGGGGGACAGATCTATAATTCACCCCTCCACTTT,CAISGGQIYNSPLHF
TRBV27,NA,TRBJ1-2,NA,TGTGCCAGCAGTTTATCCGGGGGGGCAGGCTACACCTTC,CASSLSGGAGYTF
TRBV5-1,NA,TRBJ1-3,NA,TGCGCCAGCAGCTTGGACAGGAGCTCTGGAAACACCATATATTTT,CASSLDRSSGNTIYF
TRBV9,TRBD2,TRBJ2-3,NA,TGTGCCAGCAGCCCTCGGGAGGGAAATTCAGATACGCAGTATTTT,CASSPREGNSDTQYF
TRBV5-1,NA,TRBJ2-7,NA,TGCGCCAGCAGCTCGACTAGGGAAAGCTACGAGCAGTACTTC,CASSSTRESYEQYF
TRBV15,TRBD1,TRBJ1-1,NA,TGTGCCACGAAGCCCGACAGGGGGAATACTGAAGCTTTCTTT,CATKPDRGNTEAFF
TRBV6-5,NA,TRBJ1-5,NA,TGTGCCAGCAGCCCCTACAGGAATCAGCCCCAGCATTTT,CASSPYRNQPQHF
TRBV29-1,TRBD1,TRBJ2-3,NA,TGCAGCATAACAGGGGGCGCTCACAGGGCTGGATTTAGCACAGATACGCAGTATTTT,CSITGGAHRAGFSTDTQYF
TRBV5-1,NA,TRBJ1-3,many,TGCGCCAGCAGCTTGACAACAGGAAACACCATATATTTT,CASSLTTGNTIYF
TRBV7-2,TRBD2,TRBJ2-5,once,TGTGCCAGCAGCGTAGGACTAGCGGGGGGAGAGACCCAGTACTTC,CASSVGLAGGETQYF
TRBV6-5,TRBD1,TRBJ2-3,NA,TGTGCCAGCAGACCCACAGGGGGAGGTACAGATACGCAGTATTTT,CASRPTGGGTDTQYF
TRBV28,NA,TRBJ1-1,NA,TGTGCCAGCAGTAAACAGCTAAACACTGAAGCTTTCTTT,CASSKQLNTEAFF
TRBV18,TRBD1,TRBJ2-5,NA,TGTGCCAGCTCACCAGGGACAGAAGAGACCCAGTACTTC,CASSPGTEETQYF
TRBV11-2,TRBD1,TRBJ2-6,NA,TGTGCCAGCAGCTTAGGGGCAGGGGGCGTTCACTCTGGGGCCAACGTCCTGACTTTC,CASSLGAGGVHSGANVLTF
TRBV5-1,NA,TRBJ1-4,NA,TGCGCCAGCAGCTCTATCGGGAGCAATTTGGGGGAAAAACTGTTTTTT,CASSSIGSNLGEKLFF
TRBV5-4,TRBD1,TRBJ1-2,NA,TGTGCCAGCAGCTTAGGACAGGGTAATGGCTACACCTTC,CASSLGQGNGYTF
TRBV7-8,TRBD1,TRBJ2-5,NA,TGTGCCAGCAGCCGGGACAGAGAAGAGACCCAGTACTTC,CASSRDREETQYF
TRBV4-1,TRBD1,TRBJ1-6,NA,TGCGCCAGCAGCCCGACAGGGTGGAATTCACCCCTCCACTTT,CASSPTGWNSPLHF
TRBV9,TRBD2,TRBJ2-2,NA,TGTGCCAGCAGCCTCGGGACTAGCGCGTTTCGATTAAACACCGGGGAGCTGTTTTTT,CASSLGTSAFRLNTGELFF
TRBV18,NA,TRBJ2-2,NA,TGTGCCAGCTCACTCTCGACTCCATGGGTCGCGAACACCGGGGAGCTGTTTTTT,CASSLSTPWVANTGELFF
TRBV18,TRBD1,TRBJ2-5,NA,TGTGCCAGCTCACCCACCGGGACAGGGGAGACCCAGTACTTC,CASSPTGTGETQYF
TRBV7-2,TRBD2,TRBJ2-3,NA,TGTGCCAGCAGCTTAAGACTAGCGGGGGGATTCACAGATACGCAGTATTTT,CASSLRLAGGFTDTQYF
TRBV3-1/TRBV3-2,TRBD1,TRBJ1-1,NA,TGTGCCAGCAGCTTTACAGGGGCAAAAACTGAAGCTTTCTTT,CASSFTGAKTEAFF
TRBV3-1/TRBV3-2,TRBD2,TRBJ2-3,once,TGTGCCAGCAGCCCTGGACTAGCGGCTCTCACAGATACGCAGTATTTT,CASSPGLAALTDTQYF
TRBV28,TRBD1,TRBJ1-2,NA,TGTGCCAGCAGTGGGGGGGACAGGGCCGACTATGGCTACACCTTC,CASSGGDRADYGYTF
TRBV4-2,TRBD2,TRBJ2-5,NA,TGTGCCAGCAGCCAGGCGGGACTAGCGGGGGAACAGTACTTC,CASSQAGLAGEQYF
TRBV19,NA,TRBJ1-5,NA,TGTGCCAGTAGTGGCCGGGAGTTCGGGCCCCAGCATTTT,CASSGREFGPQHF